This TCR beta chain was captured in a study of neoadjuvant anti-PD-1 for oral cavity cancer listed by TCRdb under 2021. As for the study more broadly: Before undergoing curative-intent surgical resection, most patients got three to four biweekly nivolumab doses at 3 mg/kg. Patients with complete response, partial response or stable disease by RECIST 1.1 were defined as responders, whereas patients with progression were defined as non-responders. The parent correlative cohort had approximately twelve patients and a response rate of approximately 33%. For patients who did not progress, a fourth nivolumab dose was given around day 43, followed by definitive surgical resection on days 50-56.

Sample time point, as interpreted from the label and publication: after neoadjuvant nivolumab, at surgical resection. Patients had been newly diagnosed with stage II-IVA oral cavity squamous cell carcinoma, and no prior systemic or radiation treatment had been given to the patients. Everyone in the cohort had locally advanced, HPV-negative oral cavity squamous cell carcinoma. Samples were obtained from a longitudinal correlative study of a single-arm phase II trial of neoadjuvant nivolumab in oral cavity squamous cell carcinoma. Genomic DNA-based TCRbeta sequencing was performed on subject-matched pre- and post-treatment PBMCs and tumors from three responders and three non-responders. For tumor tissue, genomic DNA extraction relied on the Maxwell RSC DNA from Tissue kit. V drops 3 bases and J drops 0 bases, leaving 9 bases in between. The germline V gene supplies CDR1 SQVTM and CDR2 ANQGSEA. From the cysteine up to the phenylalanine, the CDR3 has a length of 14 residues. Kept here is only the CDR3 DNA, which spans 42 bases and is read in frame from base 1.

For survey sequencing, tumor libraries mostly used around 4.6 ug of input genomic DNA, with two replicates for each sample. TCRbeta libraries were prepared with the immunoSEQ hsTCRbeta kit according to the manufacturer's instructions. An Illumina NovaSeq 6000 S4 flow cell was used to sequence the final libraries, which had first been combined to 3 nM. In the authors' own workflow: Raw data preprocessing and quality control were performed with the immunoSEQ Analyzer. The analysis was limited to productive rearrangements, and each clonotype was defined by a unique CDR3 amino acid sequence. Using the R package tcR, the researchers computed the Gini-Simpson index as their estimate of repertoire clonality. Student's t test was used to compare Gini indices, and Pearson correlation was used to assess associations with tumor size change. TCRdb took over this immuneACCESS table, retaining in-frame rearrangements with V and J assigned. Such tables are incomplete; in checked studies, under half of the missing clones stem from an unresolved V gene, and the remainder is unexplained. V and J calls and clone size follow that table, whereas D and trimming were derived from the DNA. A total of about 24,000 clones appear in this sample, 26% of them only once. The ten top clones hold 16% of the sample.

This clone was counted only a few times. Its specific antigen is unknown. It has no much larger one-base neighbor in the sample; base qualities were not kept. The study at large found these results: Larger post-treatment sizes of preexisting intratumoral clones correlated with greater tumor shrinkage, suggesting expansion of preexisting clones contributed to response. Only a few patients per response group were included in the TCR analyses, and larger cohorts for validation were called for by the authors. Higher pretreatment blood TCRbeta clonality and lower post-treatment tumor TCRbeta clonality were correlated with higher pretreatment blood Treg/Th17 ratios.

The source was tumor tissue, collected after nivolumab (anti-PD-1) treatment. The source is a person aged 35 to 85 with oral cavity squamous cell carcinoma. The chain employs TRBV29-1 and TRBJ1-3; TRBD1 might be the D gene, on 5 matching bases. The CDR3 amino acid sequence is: CSVDPGRSGNTIYF. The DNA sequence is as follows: TGCAGCGTTGATCCAGGGCGCTCTGGAAACACCATATATTTT.